These 21 T cell receptor beta chains were sequenced from one sample in a study of PD-1 blockade in classical Hodgkin lymphoma. TCRdb keeps only in-frame clones here, not all; method: immunoSEQ multiplex PCR. This table has some 100,000 clones, roughly 92% appearing once. After autologous stem cell transplantation all patients relapsed, and prior brentuximab vedotin exposure differed between cohorts. Source: peripheral blood mononuclear cells (PBMCs), taken at baseline. These receptors came from a human donor with classical Hodgkin lymphoma.

The chain links TRBV27 to TRBJ2-7; 10 bases agree with TRBD2. This CDR3 is built from 15 residues. Trimming removed 8 bases from V and 2 bases from J; junction bases left unmatched: 9. Per germline, CDR1 MNHEY and CDR2 SMNVEV (reference sequence). In DNA, the CDR3 is TGTGCCAGCTATGCGAAGCGGGAGGGGCCCTACGAGCAGTACTTC. Translated: CASYAKREGPYEQYF.

The chain's CDR3 is CASSSGADSGNEQFF. The DNA of the CDR3 is TGTGCCAGTAGTAGCGGGGCAGATTCAGGGAATGAGCAGTTCTTC. The chain recombines TRBV19 with TRBJ2-1; D is perhaps TRBD2 (6 bases). Germline V lookup: CDR1 LNHDA, CDR2 SQIVND (reference sequence). The length of the CDR3 is 15 residues. Trimming left V 4 bases short and J 7 bases short, with 17 bases between.

The rearrangement joins TRBV19 to TRBJ1-5, with D hard to call. The length of the CDR3 is 14 residues. The ends were cut back, 0 bases at V and 6 bases at J, with 9 bases in the middle. CDR1 and CDR2 (germline): LNHDA, SQIVND (reference sequence). The DNA for the CDR3 is TGTGCCAGTAGTATAGATATGTCCTTTCAGCCCCAGCATTTT. This codes for CASSIDMSFQPQHF.

V and J are TRBV28 and TRBJ2-2, with TRBD1 matching 8 bases. Germline lookup yields CDR1 MDHEN and CDR2 SYDVKM. The CDR3 length is 16 residues. Trimming at V came to 4 bases and at J to 0 bases, leaving 4 bases not matched to a gene. CDR3 protein: CASSSPTGANTGELFF. The CDR3 DNA follows: TGTGCCAGCAGTTCTCCGACAGGGGCGAACACCGGGGAGCTGTTTTTT.

J is TRBJ2-1 and V is TRBV5-5; 9 bases align to TRBD1. Germline CDR1 is SGHKS and CDR2 is YYEKEE (reference sequence). The CDR3 extends over 13 amino acids. V lost 3 bases and J lost 7; bases outside the gene matches: 2. The CDR3 protein is CASSSGTGNEQFF. CDR3 bases: TGTGCCAGCAGCTCCGGGACAGGGAATGAGCAGTTCTTC.

The V call is TRBV7-9, the J call TRBJ2-5, with 9 bases aligning to TRBD1. Per the germline V gene, CDR1 is SEHNR and CDR2 is FQNEAQ (reference sequence). The CDR3 runs to 16 residues. J gave up 4 bases and V 2 bases, and 8 bases lay outside the gene matches. This chain's CDR3 is CASSLLQGARAETQYF. The DNA for the CDR3 is TGTGCCAGCAGCTTACTACAGGGGGCTAGGGCAGAGACCCAGTACTTC. The full variable domain, rest sourced from reference TRBV7-9 and TRBJ2-5, is DTGVSQNPRHKITKRGQNVTFRCDPISEHNRLYWYRQTLGQGPEFLTYFQNEAQLEKSRLLSDRFSAERPKGSFSTLEIQRTEQGDSAMYLCASSLLQGARAETQYFGPGTRLLVL.

The V and J genes are TRBV15 and TRBJ2-2; D uncertain. The CDR3 runs to 14 residues. V lost 0 bases and J lost 5, with 7 bases in between. CDR1 is LNHNV and CDR2 is YYDKDF in the germline V gene (reference sequence). CDR3 amino acids: CATSREAVTGELFF. CDR3 nucleotide sequence: TGTGCCACCAGCAGAGAGGCCGTAACCGGGGAGCTGTTTTTT.

The V and J genes are TRBV20-1 and TRBJ2-1; D gene unclear. Germline CDR1 is DFQATT and CDR2 is SNEGSKA (reference sequence). This CDR3 is 11 amino acids long. Trimming shortened V by 1 base and J by 9 bases, and 7 bases separated the two germline ends. Here the CDR3 DNA reads TGCAGTGCTAGAGGGGATACTGAGCAGTTCTTC. This translates into CSARGDTEQFF.

This chain connects TRBV28 to TRBJ2-7, with D perhaps matching TRBD1 or TRBD2 (5 bases each). CDR3 length: 12 residues. V lost 2 bases and J lost 3, with 5 bases in between. CDR1 is MDHEN and CDR2 is SYDVKM in the germline V gene. CDR3: CASSLGGYEQYF. The DNA of the CDR3 is TGTGCCAGCAGTTTAGGGGGCTACGAGCAGTACTTC. The variable domain in full, with the rest retrieved from reference TRBV28 and TRBJ2-7, is DVKVTQSSRYLVKRTGEKVFLECVQDMDHENMFWYRQDPGLGLRLIYFSYDVKMKEKGDIPEGYSVSREKKERFSLILESASTNQTSMYLCASSLGGYEQYFGPGTRLTVT.

This chain links TRBV27 with TRBJ2-5, with D hard to call. Deletions cut 5 bases from V and 0 bases from J, with 16 bases between. The CDR3 runs 16 residues. The germline V gene has CDR1 MNHEY and CDR2 SMNVEV (reference sequence). The CDR3 reads CASSPNPVGYQETQYF. In DNA, the CDR3 is TGTGCCAGCAGTCCTAACCCGGTGGGGTACCAAGAGACCCAGTACTTC.

The chain links TRBV5-1 to TRBJ1-2, with D possibly being TRBD1 (5 bases). CDR1 is SGHRS and CDR2 is YFSETQ in the germline V gene. The CDR3 covers 13 residues. The V end was cut by 2 bases, the J end by 4 bases, with 9 bases between. CDR3 DNA: TGCGCCAGCAGCTTAGACAGAGTCTATGGCTACACCTTC. It specifies CASSLDRVYGYTF.

This chain links TRBV6-6 with TRBJ2-7; 8 bases match TRBD1. The CDR3 has 13 residues. V was pared by 6 bases and J by 2 bases, with 3 bases of the junction left unmatched. CDR1 and CDR2 from the germline V gene are MNHNY and SVGAGI (reference sequence). CDR3 loop: CASSRDRTYEQYF. CDR3 coding DNA: TGTGCCAGCAGCCGGGACAGGACCTACGAGCAGTACTTC.

The rearrangement links TRBV19 to TRBJ2-6, with D perhaps matching TRBD1 or TRBD2 (5 bases each). In germline, CDR1 is LNHDA, CDR2 SQIVND (reference sequence). Trimming pared 4 bases from V and 0 bases from J, leaving 10 bases between. The length of the CDR3 is 16 residues. CDR3 sequence (DNA): TGTGCCAGTAGTACGGGACGGAGCTCTGGGGCCAACGTCCTGACTTTC. This translates into CASSTGRSSGANVLTF.

The chain recombines TRBV30 with TRBJ1-1, with D tentatively TRBD1 (5 bases). Trimming removed 4 bases at V and 0 bases at J, with 9 bases between. CDR3 size: 13 residues. The germline V gene encodes CDR1 GTSNPN and CDR2 SVGIG (reference sequence). CDR3 nucleotide sequence: TGTGCCTGGAATCAGGGCATGAACACTGAAGCTTTCTTT. Its protein product is CAWNQGMNTEAFF.

The chain has TRBV28 and TRBJ1-1; tentative D call: TRBD1 (6 bases). Germline V gene sequence: CDR1 MDHEN, CDR2 SYDVKM. The V gene lost 5 bases and the J gene lost 8 bases, with 15 bases spanning the gap. This CDR3 has 13 residues. The CDR3 nucleotides are TGTGCCAGCAGTATCGGGACACTTCCAGAAGCTTTCTTT. Translating it yields CASSIGTLPEAFF. Looking up the rest from reference TRBV28 and TRBJ1-1 gives the full variable domain: DVKVTQSSRYLVKRTGEKVFLECVQDMDHENMFWYRQDPGLGLRLIYFSYDVKMKEKGDIPEGYSVSREKKERFSLILESASTNQTSMYLCASSIGTLPEAFFGQGTRLTVV.

This rearrangement joins TRBV30 to TRBJ1-1; D ambiguous. V shed 4 bases and J shed 4 bases, with 16 bases lying between them. Germline values: CDR1 GTSNPN, CDR2 SVGIG (reference sequence). The CDR3 spans 14 residues. CDR3 nucleotides: TGTGCCTGGATTTCCCTTCCCACCTCCACTGAAGCTTTCTTT. This codes for CAWISLPTSTEAFF. The full variable domain, with the rest looked up from reference TRBV30 and TRBJ1-1, is SQTIHQWPATLVQPVGSPLSLECTVEGTSNPNLYWYRQAAGRGLQLLFYSVGIGQISSEVPQNLSASRPQDRQFILSSKKLLLSDSGFYLCAWISLPTSTEAFFGQGTRLTVV.

The chain carries TRBV9 and TRBJ2-7; 7 bases agree with TRBD1. J gave up 5 bases and V 0 bases, and 5 bases lay outside the gene matches. The CDR3 spans 14 residues. Germline V lookup: CDR1 SGDLS, CDR2 YYNGEE. The CDR3 is CASSVAGTVHEQYF. In DNA form, the CDR3 reads TGTGCCAGCAGCGTAGCAGGGACAGTCCACGAGCAGTACTTC.

The chain is built from TRBV28 and TRBJ2-3; 7 nucleotides line up with TRBD2. The germline V gene has CDR1 MDHEN and CDR2 SYDVKM. V trimming: 5 bases; J trimming: 4 bases; junction bases outside the gene matches: 9. CDR3 size: 15 residues. CDR3 protein: CASSAPRGGSDTQYF. DNA of the CDR3: TGTGCCAGCAGTGCACCCCGCGGGGGATCAGATACGCAGTATTTT.

This clone occurred once. V and J are TRBV5-6 and TRBJ2-3, with D perhaps TRBD1 or TRBD2 (5 bases each). The CDR3 has 16 residues. V shed 4 bases and J shed 0 bases, with 15 bases lying between them. Germline loops: CDR1 SGHDT, CDR2 YYEEEE. This CDR3 is CASSTGTASSTDTQYF. In DNA form, the CDR3 reads TGTGCCAGCAGCACCGGGACGGCATCTAGCACAGATACGCAGTATTTT.

The CDR3 sequence: CSVRQTGTGNNEQFF. In nucleotides, the CDR3 is TGCAGCGTTCGCCAAACCGGGACAGGGAACAATGAGCAGTTCTTC. V is TRBV29-1 and J is TRBJ2-1, with 9 bases fitting TRBD1. Unmatched junction bases numbered 10, after V lost 5 bases and J lost 5 bases. Germline loops: CDR1 SQVTM, CDR2 ANQGSEA. CDR3 size: 15 residues.

This CDR3 reads CASKDYGNSPLHF. The CDR3 DNA reads as TGTGCCAGCAAGGATTATGGTAATTCACCCCTCCACTTT. The chain recombines TRBV2 with TRBJ1-6; D gene ambiguous. The CDR3 consists of 13 residues. Germline assignment: CDR1 SNHLY and CDR2 FYNNEI. Trimming took off 7 bases at V and 6 bases at J, with 10 bases between the two ends.